These 5 T cell receptor beta chains were sequenced from one sample in a study of read filtering for tumor transcriptome and immune sequencing. From about 400 ng of RNA, a library with molecular barcoded alpha/delta and beta/gamma adaptors was made. In TCRdb, the reads were re-called with MiXCR into one record per CDR3 protein. The sample lists under 150,000 distinct CDR3 sequences, about 13% occurring once. Sample: a population of CD138-negative cells sorted from bone marrow. The receptors stem from a donor aged 40 or over with multiple myeloma.

This clonotype was counted ten times or more. The chain employs TRBV5-1 and TRBJ2-1; 9 bases align to TRBD2. Germline V lookup: CDR1 SGHRS, CDR2 YFSETQ. Trimming cost V 6 bases and J 3 bases; bases outside gene matches: 10. The length of the CDR3 is 16 residues. CDR3 sequence: CASNAIAGAHYNEQFF. The DNA for the CDR3 is TGCGCCAGCAACGCCATAGCGGGAGCCCACTACAATGAGCAGTTCTTC.

This clonotype appeared a few times. The chain joins TRBV12-3 or TRBV12-4 to TRBJ1-5; D not resolved. The germline V and J ends were trimmed by 3 bases and 3 bases, with 9 bases remaining between them. The CDR3 runs to 14 residues. Here the CDR3 reads CASSFAQINQPQHF. DNA of the CDR3: TGTGCCAGCAGTTTCGCGCAGATCAATCAGCCCCAGCATTTT.

The chain links TRBV7-2 to TRBJ1-5, with D unclear. Germline CDR1 is SGHTA and CDR2 is FQGNSA. V lost 2 bases, J lost 6 bases, and 8 bases lay in between. The CDR3 runs 13 residues. CDR3 nucleotides: TGTGCCAGCAGCTTATTTCTTAGTCAGCCCCAGCATTTT. This codes for CASSLFLSQPQHF. The entire variable domain, with the rest obtained from reference TRBV7-2 and TRBJ1-5, is as follows: GAGVSQSPSNKVTEKGKDVELRCDPISGHTALYWYRQSLGQGLEFLIYFQGNSAPDKSGLPSDRFSAERTGGSVSTLTIQRTQQEDSAVYLCASSLFLSQPQHFGDGTRLSIL.

The DNA of the CDR3 is TGCAGCGCTGGGCCTATAGGCACCGGGGAGCTGTTTTTT. Translated, it gives CSAGPIGTGELFF. The V gene is TRBV29-1, the J gene TRBJ2-2; D remains unclear. Germline CDR1 reads SQVTM; CDR2 reads ANQGSEA. There are 13 residues in the CDR3. Trimming stripped 7 bases from V and 4 bases from J, with 13 bases between.

This clonotype has at least ten counts. The rearrangement uses TRBV4-3 and TRBJ2-1; 9 bases align to TRBD2. Trimming at V came to 1 base and at J to 0 bases, leaving 4 bases not matched to a gene. The CDR3 totals 17 residues. CDR1 and CDR2 from the germline V gene are LGHNA and YSLEER. In DNA, the CDR3 is TGCGCCAGCAGCCAAGCCTCTAGCGGGATCTCCTACAATGAGCAGTTCTTC. This encodes CASSQASSGISYNEQFF.